Many counts were recorded for the clone carrying this T cell receptor beta chain. Germline V gives CDR1 SNHLY, CDR2 FYNNEI. This CDR3 spans 15 amino acids. Trimming removed 8 bases at V and 4 bases at J, with 20 bases between. The data are from a study of low-dose radiotherapy and immunotherapy resistance in tumors. Across the whole study: Treatment of Cohort 1 consisted of 0.5 Gy per fraction every 2 weeks, adding up to 6.5 Gy. Nivolumab was given to patients as a 240 mg flat dose every two weeks, and ipilimumab at 1 mg/kg every six weeks. Both were delivered intravenously. Aspirin was taken orally at 300 mg daily by patients, and this continued for four cycles from cycle 1 day 1.

Alpha and beta chains were covered, as first-strand cDNA relied on TRAV- and TRBV-specific primers. The authors ran 20 PCR cycles to amplify TCRs with a constant-region primer and V-primer adapter. One entry per CDR3 protein, called by TCRdb with MiXCR from the reads. In the table there are 60,000 to 75,000 distinct CDR3 sequences, around a quarter of which are singletons. Time point of the sample: before trial treatment. Nivolumab, ipilimumab, aspirin, low-dose cyclophosphamide and low-dose radiotherapy were given to donors. The sequence derives from a male donor with rectosigmoid adenocarcinoma. This chain connects TRBV2 to TRBJ2-5; tentative D call: TRBD1 (5 bases). The sample here was PBMCs, taken before treatment. CDR3 protein: CASAREGTGVETQYF. DNA of the CDR3: TGTGCCAGCGCTAGGGAAGGAACAGGAGTAGAGACCCAGTACTTC.